This T cell receptor beta chain came from a study of preoperative IRX-2 immunotherapy in early breast cancer. Using immunoSEQ multiplex PCR, the repertoire was profiled, and TCRdb retains in-frame clones only, with some absent. The table records roughly 24,000 clones, approximately 95% of them present only once. Treatment given: preoperative locoregional IRX-2 cytokine immunotherapy. Patients received preoperative, locoregional IRX-2 cytokine immunotherapy in a phase Ib study. The germline CDR1 and CDR2 sequences are LNHDA and SQIVND (reference sequence). The V gene end was trimmed by 2 bases and the J gene end by 7 bases; junction bases not matched to a gene: 12. The CDR3 consists of 17 residues.

Sequenced here: tumor tissue, sampled after IRX-2 immunotherapy. The receptor was derived from a human donor with breast cancer. V gene TRBV19 combines with J gene TRBJ1-5; 9 bases fit TRBD1. The CDR3: CASSIKGTGLVKQPQHF. CDR3 nucleotides: TGTGCCAGTAGTATAAAAGGGACAGGGCTGGTGAAACAGCCCCAGCATTTT.